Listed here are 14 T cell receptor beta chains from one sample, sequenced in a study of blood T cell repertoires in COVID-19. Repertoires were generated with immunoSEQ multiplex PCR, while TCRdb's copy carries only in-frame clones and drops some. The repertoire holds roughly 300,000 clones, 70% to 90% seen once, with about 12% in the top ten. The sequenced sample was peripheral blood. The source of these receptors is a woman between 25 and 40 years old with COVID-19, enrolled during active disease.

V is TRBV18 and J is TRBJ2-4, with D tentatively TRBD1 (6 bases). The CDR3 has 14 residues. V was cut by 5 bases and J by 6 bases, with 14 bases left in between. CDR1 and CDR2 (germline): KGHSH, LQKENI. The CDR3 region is CASSATGIGNIQYF. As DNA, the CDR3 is TGTGCCAGCTCAGCAACAGGGATCGGAAACATTCAGTACTTC.

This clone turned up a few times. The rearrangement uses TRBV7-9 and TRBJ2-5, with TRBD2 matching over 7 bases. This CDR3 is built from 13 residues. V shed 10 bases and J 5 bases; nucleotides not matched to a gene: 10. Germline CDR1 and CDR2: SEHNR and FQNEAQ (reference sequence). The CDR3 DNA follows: TGTGCCACCAATGGGGGGGATTGGGAGACCCAGTACTTC. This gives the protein CATNGGDWETQYF.

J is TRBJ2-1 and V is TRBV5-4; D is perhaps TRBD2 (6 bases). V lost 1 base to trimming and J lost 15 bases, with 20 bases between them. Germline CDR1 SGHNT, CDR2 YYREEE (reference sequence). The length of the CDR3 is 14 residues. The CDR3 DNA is TGTGCCAGCAGCTTGACCGTTGACGGGGGAGTGGGGTTCTTC. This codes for CASSLTVDGGVGFF. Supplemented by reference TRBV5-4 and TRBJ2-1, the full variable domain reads ETGVTQSPTHLIKTRGQQVTLRCSSQSGHNTVSWYQQALGQGPQFIFQYYREEENGRGNFPPRFSGLQFPNYSSELNVNALELDDSALYLCASSLTVDGGVGFFGPGTRLTVL.

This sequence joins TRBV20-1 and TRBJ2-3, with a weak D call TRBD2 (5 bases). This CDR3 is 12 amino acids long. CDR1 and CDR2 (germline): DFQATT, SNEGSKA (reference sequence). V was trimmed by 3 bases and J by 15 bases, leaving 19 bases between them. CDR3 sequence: CSASMLGRTLYF. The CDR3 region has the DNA TGCAGTGCTAGTATGTTGGGGAGAACCCTCTATTTT.

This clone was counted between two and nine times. Here the CDR3 reads CASSLPPGGDTGELFF. CDR3 DNA: TGTGCCAGCAGCCTCCCCCCCGGGGGGGACACCGGGGAGCTGTTTTTT. The chain combines TRBV5-4 with TRBJ2-2; 8 bases align to TRBD2. Germline CDR1 and CDR2: SGHNT and YYREEE (reference sequence). The CDR3 has 16 residues. J was trimmed by 3 bases and V by 4 bases; bases with no gene match: 8.

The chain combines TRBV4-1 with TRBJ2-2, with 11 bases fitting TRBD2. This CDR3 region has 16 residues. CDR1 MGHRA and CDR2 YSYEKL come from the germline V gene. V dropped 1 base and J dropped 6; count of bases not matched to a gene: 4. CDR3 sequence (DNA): TGCGCCAGCAGCCAAGGGGGACTAGCGGTCCCCGGGGAGCTGTTTTTT. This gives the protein CASSQGGLAVPGELFF.

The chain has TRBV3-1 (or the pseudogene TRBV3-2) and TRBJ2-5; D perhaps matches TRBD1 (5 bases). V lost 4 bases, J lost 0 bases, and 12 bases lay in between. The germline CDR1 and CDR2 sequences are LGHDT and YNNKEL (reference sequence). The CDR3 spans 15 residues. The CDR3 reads CASSLTTEYQETQYF. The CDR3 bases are TGTGCCAGCAGCCTAACGACAGAGTACCAAGAGACCCAGTACTTC.

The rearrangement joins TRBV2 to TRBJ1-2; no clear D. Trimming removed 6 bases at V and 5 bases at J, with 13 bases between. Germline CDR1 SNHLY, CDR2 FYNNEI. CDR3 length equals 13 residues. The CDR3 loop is CASSQRSGYGYTF. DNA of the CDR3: TGTGCCAGCAGCCAAAGGTCCGGGTATGGCTACACCTTC.

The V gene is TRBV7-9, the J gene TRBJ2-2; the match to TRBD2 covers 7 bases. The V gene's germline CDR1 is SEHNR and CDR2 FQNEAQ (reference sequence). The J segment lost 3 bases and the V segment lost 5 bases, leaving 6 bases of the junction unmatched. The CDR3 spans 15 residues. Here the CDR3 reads CASSGLRGDTGELFF. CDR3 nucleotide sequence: TGTGCCAGCAGCGGTCTCCGGGGGGACACCGGGGAGCTGTTTTTT.

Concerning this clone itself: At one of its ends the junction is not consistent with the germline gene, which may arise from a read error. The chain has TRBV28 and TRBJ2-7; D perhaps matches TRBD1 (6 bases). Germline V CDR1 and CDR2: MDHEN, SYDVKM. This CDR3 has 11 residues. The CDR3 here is CASSRAGDQDF. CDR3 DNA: TGTGCCAGCAGCCGGGCAGGGGACCAGGACTTC. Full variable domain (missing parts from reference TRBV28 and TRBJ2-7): DVKVTQSSRYLVKRTGEKVFLECVQDMDHENMFWYRQDPGLGLRLIYFSYDVKMKEKGDIPEGYSVSREKKERFSLILESASTNQTSMYLCASSRAGDQDFGPGTRLTVT.

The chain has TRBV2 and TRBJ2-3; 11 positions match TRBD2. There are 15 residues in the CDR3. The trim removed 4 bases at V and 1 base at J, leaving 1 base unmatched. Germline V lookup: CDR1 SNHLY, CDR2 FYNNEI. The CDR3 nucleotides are TGTGCCAGCAGTGTACTAGCGGGGGGCACAGATACGCAGTATTTT. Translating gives CASSVLAGGTDTQYF.

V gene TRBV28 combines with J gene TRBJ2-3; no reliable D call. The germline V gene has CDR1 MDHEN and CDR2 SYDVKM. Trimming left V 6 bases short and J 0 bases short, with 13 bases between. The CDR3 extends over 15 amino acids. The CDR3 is CASSWRGISTDTQYF. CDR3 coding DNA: TGTGCCAGCAGCTGGCGCGGAATTAGCACAGATACGCAGTATTTT.

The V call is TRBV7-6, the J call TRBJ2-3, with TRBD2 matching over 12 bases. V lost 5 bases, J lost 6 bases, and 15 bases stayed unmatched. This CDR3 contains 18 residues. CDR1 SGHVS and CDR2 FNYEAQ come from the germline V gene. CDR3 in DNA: TGTGCCAGCAGCCTTACTAGCGGGGGGCCCCCATACATTGATACGCAGTATTTT. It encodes CASSLTSGGPPYIDTQYF.

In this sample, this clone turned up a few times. CDR3: CASSLYNQPQHF. CDR3 DNA: TGTGCCAGCAGCTTATATAATCAGCCCCAGCATTTT. The chain has TRBV7-2 and TRBJ1-5; D call uncertain. Trimming shortened V by 2 bases and J by 4 bases, and 3 bases separated the two germline ends. From germline, CDR1 is SGHTA and CDR2 FQGNSA. The CDR3 length is 12 residues.